This section outlines one TCR beta chain sequence together with its context. No antigen is known for it. Libraries were prepared by immunoSEQ multiplex PCR; TCRdb keeps only in-frame clonotypes and omits some of them. The data contain tens of thousands of clones, over 75% of them singletons. This sample is drawn from a study of vaccination effects on CD4 cells after COVID-19. At the level of the study: Antigen-specific CD4+ T cell clonotypes were called by their expansion after viral peptide-pool culture in ViraFEST. For each well, 1.5 million to 2 million PBMC were cultured with 10 IU/ml IL-2 and 8.5 to 10 ug/ml peptides. Study conclusions and caveats: Early timepoints after infection were absent, and convalescent patients were few in the study.

The CDR3 contains 12 residues. The ends were cut back, 4 bases at V and 8 bases at J, with 11 bases in the middle. Germline V gene sequence: CDR1 SGHAT, CDR2 FQDESV (reference sequence). Subsequent to a culture period of around 10 days, CD4+ T cells were isolated. Two-dose BNT162b2 or mRNA-1273 vaccination was given to participants. Recipients of the vaccine had no prior SARS-CoV-2 infection and negative nucleocapsid antibodies. This clonotype was obtained from a human donor who received a COVID-19 vaccine. Specimen: CD4+ T cells from PBMCs cultured without peptide, collected after COVID-19 vaccination. The V gene is TRBV11-1, the J gene TRBJ1-2; the D is unclear. The DNA of the CDR3 is TGTGCCAGCAGCTACGAGACAAAGGGCTACACCTTC. Protein product: CASSYETKGYTF.